This TCR beta chain appears in the sequencing data of a study of OX40 agonist ivuxolimab in advanced cancers. Profiling relied on immunoSEQ multiplex PCR, and the TCRdb table lists in-frame clones only, not all of them. In the table there are nearly 110,000 clones, 91% of which are singletons. As concerns this clone: No antigen is known for it.

General observations from the study: Partial responders at 0.1-3.0 mg/kg had among the lowest clonal expansion. Low normalized T-cell clonal expansion also characterized some of the nonresponders.

Germline CDR1 is SGHRS and CDR2 is YFSETQ. The V and J ends lost 1 base and 4 bases respectively, with 11 bases between them. The CDR3 contains 14 residues. The chain links TRBV5-1 to TRBJ2-5; D unresolved. Specimen: CD4+ or CD8+ T cells sorted from blood, collected in a trial of the OX40 agonist ivuxolimab. The TCR sequence derives from an adult with an advanced solid tumor such as melanoma, head and neck, liver or kidney cancer. DNA for the CDR3: TGCGCCAGCAGCTTGTTGCGGTTTGGAGAGACCCAGTACTTC. Translated: CASSLLRFGETQYF.